One sample yielded the 23 T cell receptor beta chains listed below, sequenced in a study of T cell responses to AZD1222 COVID-19 vaccine. Some clones are missing from TCRdb's copy, which holds only in-frame ones; the method was immunoSEQ multiplex PCR. The repertoire includes about 160,000 clones, 85% to 95% of them detected once, and about 1.3% sits in the top ten. The sequenced sample was peripheral blood, obtained on day 0 of AZD1222 vaccination. The origin of the receptors is an adult in good health.

The chain carries TRBV28 and TRBJ2-7, with 7 positions matching TRBD1. Germline V gives CDR1 MDHEN, CDR2 SYDVKM. CDR3 size: 12 residues. Trimming took 5 bases from V and 7 from J; bases not matched to a gene: 5. Here the CDR3 reads CASSIPGQEQYV. CDR3 sequence (DNA): TGTGCCAGCAGTATTCCGGGACAGGAGCAGTACGTC.

The gene calls are TRBV2 and TRBJ2-3, with 9 bases identical to TRBD2. The CDR3 contains 16 residues. Germline CDR1 is SNHLY and CDR2 is FYNNEI. Trimming at V came to 6 bases and at J to 3 bases, leaving 10 bases not matched to a gene. In DNA, the CDR3 is TGTGCCAGCAGCCGAGAGATGCGGGGGGGAACAGATACGCAGTATTTT. This sequence encodes CASSREMRGGTDTQYF.

V and J are TRBV5-5 and TRBJ2-1, with D possibly being TRBD2 (5 bases). The V end lost 1 base, the J end lost 0 bases, and 11 bases lay between the germline ends. Germline V CDR1 and CDR2: SGHKS, YYEKEE (reference sequence). CDR3 length equals 16 residues. The chain's CDR3 is CASSLIALSSYNEQFF. CDR3 nucleotides: TGTGCCAGCAGCTTGATAGCGCTAAGCTCCTACAATGAGCAGTTCTTC.

This clone occurred once. This chain uses TRBV6-5 with TRBJ2-3; D is undetermined. Germline CDR1 and CDR2: MNHEY and SVGAGI. CDR3 length equals 11 residues. Trimming removed 6 bases at V and 6 bases at J, with 7 bases between. The chain's CDR3 is CASRLADTQYF. In DNA form, the CDR3 reads TGTGCCAGCAGGCTGGCGGATACGCAGTATTTT.

The chain uses TRBV14 and TRBJ2-3; 7 nucleotides align to TRBD2. The CDR3 is 15 residues long. Germline CDR1 SGHDN, CDR2 FVKESK. V was pared by 1 base and J by 2 bases, with 3 bases of the junction left unmatched. CDR3 DNA: TGTGCCAGCAGCCAAGCCGGGGGGACCACAGATACGCAGTATTTT. Protein: CASSQAGGTTDTQYF.

V usage is TRBV5-4 and J usage is TRBJ2-1, with 10 bases fitting TRBD2. Germline CDR1 SGHNT, CDR2 YYREEE (reference sequence). V dropped 4 bases and J dropped 7; count of bases not matched to a gene: 5. This CDR3 has 14 amino acids. CDR3 sequence (DNA): TGTGCCAGCAGCGCTAGCGGGAGTGTAAATGAGCAGTTCTTC. The encoded protein is CASSASGSVNEQFF.

In this sample, this clone turned up once. This chain connects TRBV5-5 to TRBJ2-3, with D unresolved. V was trimmed by 0 bases and J by 5 bases, leaving 4 bases between them. The CDR3 is 12 residues long. Germline V gives CDR1 SGHKS, CDR2 YYEKEE (reference sequence). The CDR3 bases are TGTGCCAGCAGCTTGGCCGGAGATACGCAGTATTTT. The encoded protein is CASSLAGDTQYF.

This chain uses TRBV28 with TRBJ2-2; 8 bases match TRBD1. Trimming at V came to 5 bases and at J to 2 bases, leaving 4 bases not matched to a gene. CDR3 size: 15 residues. Germline V gene lookup returns CDR1 MDHEN and CDR2 SYDVKM. The CDR3 nucleotides are TGTGCCAGCAGTCCGGGACAGGTTAACACCGGGGAGCTGTTTTTT. This encodes CASSPGQVNTGELFF.

The chain employs TRBV5-1 and TRBJ2-3; 8 bases line up with TRBD2. Germline values: CDR1 SGHRS, CDR2 YFSETQ. The CDR3 covers 14 residues. Trimming removed 4 bases from V and 6 bases from J; junction bases left unmatched: 7. This CDR3 reads CASSPGLGRDTQYF. The CDR3 coding sequence is TGCGCCAGCAGCCCGGGACTAGGAAGGGATACGCAGTATTTT.

V is TRBV11-2 and J is TRBJ2-1; D is uncertain. Per the germline V gene, CDR1 is SGHAT and CDR2 is FQNNGV. The V and J ends lost 3 bases and 5 bases respectively, with 8 bases between them. This CDR3 is 13 amino acids long. The CDR3 sequence is CASSLRRHNEQFF. The CDR3 region has the DNA TGTGCCAGCAGCTTGAGACGCCACAATGAGCAGTTCTTC.

This chain links TRBV5-4 with TRBJ2-2; perhaps TRBD1 as D (5 bases). CDR3 length equals 12 residues. V lost 3 bases to trimming and J lost 6 bases, with 6 bases between them. Germline V gives CDR1 SGHNT, CDR2 YYREEE (reference sequence). CDR3 bases: TGTGCCAGCAGCTGGGGCGCCGGGGAGCTGTTTTTT. Its protein product is CASSWGAGELFF.

The chain carries TRBV3-1 (or the pseudogene TRBV3-2) and TRBJ2-2, with 10 bases aligning to TRBD2. V shed 4 bases, J shed 8 bases, and the junction held 16 bases outside the gene matches. The CDR3 is 18 amino acids. CDR1 and CDR2 from the germline V gene are LGHDT and YNNKEL (reference sequence). The CDR3 protein is CASSRRLAGLPGGGELFF. In DNA, the CDR3 is TGTGCCAGCAGCCGCCGACTAGCGGGCCTACCGGGGGGTGGGGAGCTGTTTTTT.

This rearrangement joins TRBV5-4 to TRBJ2-3; 10 positions agree with TRBD2. The junction had 14 bases not matched to a gene; V was cut back by 0 bases and J by 4 bases. There are 19 residues in the CDR3. Germline CDR1 reads SGHNT; CDR2 reads YYREEE (reference sequence). CDR3 DNA: TGTGCCAGCAGCTTGGGACTAGCGGGCGGAAACCCGGCAGCAGATACGCAGTATTTT. Its protein is CASSLGLAGGNPAADTQYF.

This sequence joins TRBV7-9 and TRBJ2-2; D is possibly TRBD2 (5 bases). Per germline, CDR1 SEHNR and CDR2 FQNEAQ (reference sequence). The CDR3 has 13 amino acids. V shed 5 bases and J shed 8 bases, with 12 bases lying between them. CDR3 nucleotides: TGTGCCAGCAGCGGGCAGGAGGCGGGGGAGCTGTTTTTT. It specifies CASSGQEAGELFF.

The V call is TRBV28, the J call TRBJ1-3; D unclear. The V end was cut by 4 bases, the J end by 0 bases, with 10 bases between. Per germline, CDR1 MDHEN and CDR2 SYDVKM. CDR3 length: 15 amino acids. CDR3 bases: TGTGCCAGCAGTTCTCGACGGTCCTCTGGAAACACCATATATTTT. It specifies CASSSRRSSGNTIYF. Combining the CDR3 with reference TRBV28 and TRBJ1-3 gives the whole variable domain DVKVTQSSRYLVKRTGEKVFLECVQDMDHENMFWYRQDPGLGLRLIYFSYDVKMKEKGDIPEGYSVSREKKERFSLILESASTNQTSMYLCASSSRRSSGNTIYFGEGSWLTVV.

The rearrangement joins TRBV18 to TRBJ1-2; 7 bases are a match to TRBD1. Trimming removed 1 base from V and 2 bases from J; junction bases left unmatched: 4. Germline values: CDR1 KGHSH, CDR2 LQKENI. The CDR3 loop spans 15 amino acids. The CDR3 sequence: CASSPLSRGNYGYTF. The CDR3, as DNA: TGTGCCAGCTCACCACTCAGCAGGGGGAACTATGGCTACACCTTC.

V and J are TRBV3-1 (or the pseudogene TRBV3-2) and TRBJ1-1; no firm D call. The CDR3 is 13 amino acids. Looked up from germline, CDR1 is LGHDT and CDR2 is YNNKEL (reference sequence). The V and J ends lost 4 bases and 4 bases respectively, with 10 bases between them. The CDR3 DNA follows: TGTGCCAGCAGCCCTTGGGGAGGCACTGAAGCTTTCTTT. Protein sequence: CASSPWGGTEAFF.

This chain links TRBV29-1 with TRBJ2-7; D might be TRBD1 (6 bases). The CDR3 spans 12 residues. The V gene's germline CDR1 is SQVTM and CDR2 ANQGSEA. Trimming took 2 bases from V and 7 from J, leaving 12 bases between them. CDR3 protein: CSVEQGSGEQYV. The CDR3 nucleotides read TGCAGCGTTGAACAGGGGTCTGGGGAGCAGTACGTC.

This clone was recorded once. This rearrangement joins TRBV7-2 to TRBJ2-5; 8 positions agree with TRBD1. The CDR3 is made up of 14 amino acids. Germline CDR1 reads SGHTA; CDR2 reads FQGNSA. Trimming at V came to 2 bases and at J to 2 bases, leaving 1 base not matched to a gene. The CDR3 region is CASSLNRGQETQYF. The CDR3 region has the DNA TGTGCCAGCAGCTTAAACAGGGGGCAAGAGACCCAGTACTTC.

This rearrangement joins TRBV9 to TRBJ1-4; 7 bases line up with TRBD1. The V and J ends lost 7 bases and 3 bases, in that order; junction bases with no gene match: 3. CDR3 length equals 13 residues. The germline V gene encodes CDR1 SGDLS and CDR2 YYNGEE. The DNA for the CDR3 is TGTGCCAGCCGGGGACAGTCTAATGAAAAACTGTTTTTT. Translation gives CASRGQSNEKLFF.

V gene TRBV4-3 combines with J gene TRBJ2-1; 12 positions agree with TRBD2. The V gene end was trimmed by 4 bases and the J gene end by 5 bases; junction bases not matched to a gene: 6. The CDR3 has 16 amino acids. Germline loops: CDR1 LGHNA, CDR2 YSLEER. The CDR3 reads CASSPQTSGRNNEQFF. The CDR3 region has the DNA TGCGCCAGCAGCCCCCAGACTAGCGGGAGAAACAATGAGCAGTTCTTC.

This clone was seen only once. The chain combines TRBV19 with TRBJ1-2, with a weak D call TRBD1 (5 bases). The CDR3 spans 15 residues. Germline CDR1 and CDR2: LNHDA and SQIVND (reference sequence). The germline V and J ends were trimmed by 1 base and 8 bases, with 17 bases remaining between them. CDR3 nucleotide sequence: TGTGCCAGTAGTATAGCGGTCGGGCAGGGTTACGGCTACACCTTC. This sequence encodes CASSIAVGQGYGYTF.

This clone was found once. This chain uses TRBV5-1 with TRBJ1-6, with D uncertain. V dropped 2 bases and J dropped 9 bases, with 15 bases sitting between them. CDR1 is SGHRS, CDR2 YFSETQ, per germline. There are 15 residues in the CDR3. CDR3 bases: TGCGCCAGCAGCTTATTCGGAGGGTCCGGTTCACCCCTCCACTTT. This codes for CASSLFGGSGSPLHF.